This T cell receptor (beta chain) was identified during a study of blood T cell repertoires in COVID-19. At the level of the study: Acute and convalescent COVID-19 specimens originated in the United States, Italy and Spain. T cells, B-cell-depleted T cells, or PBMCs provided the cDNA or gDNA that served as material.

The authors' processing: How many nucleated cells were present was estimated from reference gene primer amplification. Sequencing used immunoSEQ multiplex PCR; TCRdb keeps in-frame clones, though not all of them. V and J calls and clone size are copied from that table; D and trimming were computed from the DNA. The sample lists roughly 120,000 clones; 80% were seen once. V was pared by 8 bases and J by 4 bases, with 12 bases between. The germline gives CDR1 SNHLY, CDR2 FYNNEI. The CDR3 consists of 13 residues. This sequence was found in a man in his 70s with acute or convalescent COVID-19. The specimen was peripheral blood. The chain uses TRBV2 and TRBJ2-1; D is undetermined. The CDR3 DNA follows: TGTGCCAGCCGAACGTCACTATACAATGAGCAGTTCTTC. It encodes CASRTSLYNEQFF.